This record covers a single TCR beta chain. This clone has just a few counts. This receptor's antigen is unknown. No clone much larger than this one lies a single base away; base qualities are absent. The data stem from a study of beta chain features in type 1 diabetes (dated by TCRdb to the late 2010s). Study-wide context: Mean age, gender distribution, total cell number and subset yield were not different between patients and healthy donors. Regulatory and stem cell-like memory subsets were isolated from only 8 patients and about 8 healthy donors, whereas naive and central memory subsets came from all 30 or so donors. The study compared the TCRB repertoires of sorted circulating CD4+ T cell subsets in recently diagnosed type 1 diabetes patients with those in matched healthy donors. A total of 100 million to 110 million sorted cells were examined across all samples, and a strong correlation was observed between cell number per subset and RNA yield.

The paper as a whole reports these results and caveats: Naive, central memory and regulatory TCRB repertoires appeared to be more similar among patients than among healthy donors. Type 1 diabetes patients showed a moderate but significant shortening of TCRB CDR3 length in all four CD4+ subsets. At VDJ recombination sites, type 1 diabetes patients had fewer insertions and more deleted nucleotides, which implies abnormalities in thymic rearrangement. Because cDNA was sequenced instead of genomic DNA, activated cells with high expression could be over-represented, although the groups did not differ in activation or CD3 levels. Because small numbers of individuals were included in the HLA sub-analyses, any influence of HLA type on TCRB rearrangement was left unresolved. Shorter templates might have been favored by PCR, but patient and control samples were amplified and corrected together, so both groups would have been affected equally by any skew.

From each donor, a single peripheral blood sample of 95 to 150 mL on average was drawn into heparinised tubes. A BD FACSAria II was used to sort naive, central memory, regulatory and stem cell-like memory CD4+ T cells with a panel that included CD45RO, CCR7, CD25, CD127, CD95 and CD27. Purity was above 95% for every sorted population. PBMCs were isolated right away by Lymphoprep density gradient centrifugation and were stained directly, without culture. Samples were stained and sorted in pairs, with one healthy donor and one patient per experiment, so that batch effects were minimized. The High Capacity cDNA Reverse Transcription Kit was used to reverse transcribe all of the isolated RNA, meaning that expressed TCRB transcripts were what got sequenced. Naive, central memory and regulatory T cell samples underwent deep immunoSEQ sequencing, averaging around 4 million total reads per sample. Sorted cells were lysed in RLT buffer and RNA was extracted with DNase-treated RNeasy Micro or Mini kits, depending on cell number. Each cell subset was processed separately to prevent cross-contamination, with patient and healthy donor samples processed together. Using the immunoSEQ multiplex PCR, TCRB sequences were amplified from cDNA into 87-bp fragments spanning the CDR3 region. The amplicons were sequenced using the Illumina HiSeq platform. In the authors' own workflow: Synthetic template baselines were used to correct PCR bias computationally, reads within Hamming distance 2 were collapsed together, and singletons that could not be merged were discarded. Reads were aligned to IMGT to assign V, D and J genes, CDR3 length, and insertions or deletions at six rearrangement sites. Within each subset, clonotype counts were normalized to sorted cell number, and only after that were true diversity and Gini coefficients computed with the tcR R package. The overlap coefficient, calculated on TCRB nucleotide sequences, was used to measure repertoire sharing. Out-of-frame TCRB sequences from naive cells were analyzed as a proxy for the pre-selection repertoire. TCRdb took over this immuneACCESS table, retaining in-frame rearrangements with V and J assigned. Such tables are incomplete; in checked studies, under half of the missing clones stem from an unresolved V gene, and the remainder is unexplained. V and J calls and clone size follow that table, whereas D and trimming were derived from the DNA. The sample data list around 250,000 clones, and roughly a quarter of these were observed just once. About 0.012% of the sample is in the top ten clones.

After removal of 4 bases from V and 5 bases from J, the junction retains 9 bases not matched to a gene. Spanning cysteine to phenylalanine, the CDR3 consists of 16 amino acids. The kept DNA is CDR3 alone, 48 bases in frame from the first base. Sequences MGHDK (CDR1) and SYGVNS (CDR2) are obtained from the germline V gene. The receptor comes from a woman aged 25 to 45 with type 1 diabetes. What was sequenced was naive CD4+ T cells from blood. The cell subset or site label on this specimen signifies: true naive CD4+ T cells. The V and J segments used are TRBV25-1 and TRBJ1-4; TRBD1 agrees with 8 junctional bases. In nucleotide form, the sequence is TGTGCCAGCAGTGCCCTTGGACAGGGCCTAAATGAAAAACTGTTTTTT. The resulting protein is CASSALGQGLNEKLFF.